These 31 T cell receptor beta chains were sequenced from one sample in a study of T cell responses to AZD1222 COVID-19 vaccine. The data were produced by immunoSEQ multiplex PCR, yet TCRdb's version contains in-frame clones alone and is incomplete. The sample contains 160,000 or so clones, roughly nine tenths of which appear only once. The sample was peripheral blood, taken on day 0 of AZD1222 vaccination. These receptors were obtained from an adult in good health.

The chain employs TRBV6-5 and TRBJ1-2; 10 bases are a match to TRBD1. The V and J ends lost 6 bases and 4 bases, in that order; junction bases with no gene match: 8. The CDR3 length is 15 residues. Germline CDR1 is MNHEY and CDR2 is SVGAGI. The CDR3 region has the DNA TGTGCCAGCAGGGAGACAGGGGGCAGTTTCTATGGCTACACCTTC. Translating gives CASRETGGSFYGYTF.

This sequence joins TRBV3-1 (or the pseudogene TRBV3-2) and TRBJ1-1; the match to TRBD1 covers 10 bases. J was trimmed by 5 bases and V by 5 bases; bases with no gene match: 5. Germline V gene lookup returns CDR1 LGHDT and CDR2 YNNKEL (reference sequence). The CDR3 has 14 amino acids. The CDR3 DNA follows: TGTGCCAGCAGCGTCCGACAGGGGGCGACTGAAGCTTTCTTT. Its protein is CASSVRQGATEAFF.

V is TRBV5-6 and J is TRBJ2-1; possible D gene TRBD2, 6 bases. This CDR3 spans 16 amino acids. Germline V gene sequence: CDR1 SGHDT, CDR2 YYEEEE. Trimming cost V 3 bases and J 3 bases, with 16 bases left between them. CDR3 nucleotides: TGTGCCAGCAGCTCCCTCGAGGGAGGCAACTACAATGAGCAGTTCTTC. This translates into CASSSLEGGNYNEQFF. The variable domain in full, with the rest retrieved from reference TRBV5-6 and TRBJ2-1, is DAGVTQSPTHLIKTRGQQVTLRCSPKSGHDTVSWYQQALGQGPQFIFQYYEEEERQRGNFPDRFSGHQFPNYSSELNVNALLLGDSALYLCASSSLEGGNYNEQFFGPGTRLTVL.

The V gene is TRBV9, the J gene TRBJ2-1, with 7 bases identical to TRBD2. Germline CDR1 is SGDLS and CDR2 is YYNGEE. The J segment lost 5 bases and the V segment lost 2 bases, leaving 1 base of the junction unmatched. The CDR3 is 13 residues long. DNA for the CDR3: TGTGCCAGCAGCGTTGCGGGAGACAATGAGCAGTTCTTC. Translated, it gives CASSVAGDNEQFF.

The gene calls are TRBV5-6 and TRBJ1-1; D is unresolved. Germline values: CDR1 SGHDT, CDR2 YYEEEE. The CDR3 extends over 13 amino acids. Trimming stripped 1 base from V and 4 bases from J, with 8 bases between. The CDR3 loop reads CASSLYRTTEAFF. The CDR3 DNA reads as TGTGCCAGCAGCTTGTACAGAACCACTGAAGCTTTCTTT.

The chain employs TRBV19 and TRBJ1-1; TRBD1 aligns across 8 bases. The germline V gene has CDR1 LNHDA and CDR2 SQIVND (reference sequence). Trimming cost V 3 bases and J 1 base; bases outside gene matches: 4. The CDR3 is 15 residues long. The CDR3 DNA reads TGTGCCAGTAGTATCCAGGGGGCTGGGAACACTGAAGCTTTCTTT. Protein: CASSIQGAGNTEAFF.

This chain joins TRBV24-1 and TRBJ1-5; 9 positions agree with TRBD1. The CDR3 is made up of 15 amino acids. The J segment lost 7 bases and the V segment lost 1 base, leaving 4 bases of the junction unmatched. Germline V CDR1 and CDR2: KGHDR, SFDVKD. Written as DNA, the CDR3 is TGTGCCACCAGTGATTTTAGGGGACAGGGACAGCCCCAGCATTTT. Its protein is CATSDFRGQGQPQHF.

The CDR3 bases are TGTGCCAGCAGTTTCGTCCGAGCGGGTAATGAAAAACTGTTTTTT. It translates to CASSFVRAGNEKLFF. This sequence joins TRBV28 and TRBJ1-4; D is undetermined. Trimming removed 3 bases at V and 4 bases at J, with 12 bases between. The germline V gene encodes CDR1 MDHEN and CDR2 SYDVKM. CDR3 length: 15 amino acids.

CDR3 nucleotides: TGTGCCAGCAGCCAAGGTCTCACCGGGGAGCTGTTTTTT. This sequence encodes CASSQGLTGELFF. The chain carries TRBV12-3 or TRBV12-4 and TRBJ2-2; D unresolved. Trimming took 6 bases from V and 4 from J, leaving 9 bases between them. The CDR3 spans 13 residues.

V usage is TRBV10-3 and J usage is TRBJ1-5; 8 bases match TRBD1. CDR3 length equals 16 residues. Trimming cost V 5 bases and J 4 bases; bases outside gene matches: 10. CDR1 ENHRY and CDR2 SYGVKD come from the germline V gene. In DNA, the CDR3 is TGTGCCATCAGTCAAGAAGGACAGGGTCGTAATCAGCCCCAGCATTTT. The encoded protein is CAISQEGQGRNQPQHF.

Only a few counts were recorded for this clone. This chain connects TRBV7-2 to TRBJ1-5; D might be TRBD1 (5 bases). CDR3 length: 13 amino acids. Germline V gene sequence: CDR1 SGHTA, CDR2 FQGNSA. The CDR3 coding sequence is TGTGCTACCGGGGCGACTGGCAATCAGCCCCAGCATTTT. Encoded protein: CATGATGNQPQHF.

The rearrangement uses TRBV2 and TRBJ2-1; weak D call: TRBD2 (6 bases). The CDR3 is 16 residues long. Germline CDR1 reads SNHLY; CDR2 reads FYNNEI. Trimming took 0 bases from V and 4 from J, leaving 13 bases between them. CDR3 nucleotide sequence: TGTGCCAGCAGTGAAGCGCTTAGCGGTCATTACAATGAGCAGTTCTTC. As protein: CASSEALSGHYNEQFF.

J is TRBJ1-6 and V is TRBV3-1 (or the pseudogene TRBV3-2), with a weak D call TRBD1 (6 bases). In germline, CDR1 is LGHDT, CDR2 YNNKEL (reference sequence). This CDR3 is built from 15 residues. V dropped 0 bases and J dropped 10 bases, with 13 bases sitting between them. The CDR3 DNA sequence: TGTGCCAGCAGCCAAGAAACAGGGCAGGGCTCACCCCTCCACTTT. Translated, it gives CASSQETGQGSPLHF.

This clone is a singleton in its sample. The chain carries TRBV5-6 and TRBJ1-4, with D hard to call. The germline V gene has CDR1 SGHDT and CDR2 YYEEEE. V was pared by 2 bases and J by 5 bases, with 13 bases between. There are 15 residues in the CDR3. The CDR3 is CASSFRAVGNEKLFF. The CDR3 bases are TGTGCCAGCAGCTTTCGCGCAGTCGGAAATGAAAAACTGTTTTTT.

The gene calls are TRBV3-1 (or the pseudogene TRBV3-2) and TRBJ1-6; D not certain. Trimming stripped 1 base from V and 7 bases from J, with 8 bases between. CDR1 and CDR2 from the germline V gene are LGHDT and YNNKEL (reference sequence). This CDR3 has 14 residues. CDR3 nucleotide sequence: TGTGCCAGCAGCCAAGGTAGCCCCAATTCACCCCTCCACTTT. Its protein is CASSQGSPNSPLHF.

This clone was picked up one time. The chain employs TRBV6-5 and TRBJ2-7; unclear D gene. Germline lookup yields CDR1 MNHEY and CDR2 SVGAGI. CDR3 length: 12 residues. The V end was cut by 10 bases, the J end by 2 bases, with 12 bases between. In DNA form, the CDR3 reads TGTGCCACCATTGGCGGAGCCTACGAGCAGTACGTC. Protein sequence: CATIGGAYEQYV.

This chain joins TRBV5-1 and TRBJ2-5; 11 nucleotides line up with TRBD1. The germline V gene encodes CDR1 SGHRS and CDR2 YFSETQ. The CDR3 covers 16 residues. V was clipped by 3 bases and J by 5 bases; unmatched bases: 9. The CDR3 nucleotides read TGCGCCAGCAGCTACCTAGGGACAGGGGGAATGGAGACCCAGTACTTC. The encoded protein is CASSYLGTGGMETQYF.

The chain recombines TRBV7-9 with TRBJ1-2; D remains unclear. CDR3 length: 14 amino acids. Germline CDR1 SEHNR, CDR2 FQNEAQ (reference sequence). The V gene lost 2 bases and the J gene lost 4 bases, with 11 bases spanning the gap. CDR3 in amino acids: CASSLNLELYGYTF. DNA of the CDR3: TGTGCCAGCAGCTTAAATCTGGAACTCTATGGCTACACCTTC.

V and J are TRBV19 and TRBJ1-1; unclear D gene. Trimming took 7 bases from V and 0 from J, leaving 9 bases between them. The length of the CDR3 is 13 residues. Germline V gene lookup returns CDR1 LNHDA and CDR2 SQIVND (reference sequence). In DNA form, the CDR3 reads TGTGCCAGTACCGAGCGGTTGAACACTGAAGCTTTCTTT. Encoded protein: CASTERLNTEAFF.

V usage is TRBV18 and J usage is TRBJ2-1; D is uncertain. Trimming left V 3 bases short and J 7 bases short, with 19 bases between. The CDR3 extends over 16 amino acids. Germline V gene data show CDR1 as KGHSH and CDR2 as LQKENI. Here the CDR3 DNA reads TGTGCCAGCTCACCGGAGCCACGGACCCAGAAGAATGAGCAGTTCTTC. Its protein product is CASSPEPRTQKNEQFF.

V gene TRBV11-2 combines with J gene TRBJ2-3; 10 bases fit TRBD2. The V and J ends lost 4 bases and 4 bases, in that order; junction bases with no gene match: 2. There are 14 residues in the CDR3. Germline V gene sequence: CDR1 SGHAT, CDR2 FQNNGV. In DNA form, the CDR3 reads TGTGCCAGCAGCTCTAGCGGGAGCTCAGATACGCAGTATTTT. This gives the protein CASSSSGSSDTQYF.

The chain is built from TRBV28 and TRBJ2-7, with 11 bases aligning to TRBD1. This CDR3 region has 16 residues. Per germline, CDR1 MDHEN and CDR2 SYDVKM. J was trimmed by 5 bases and V by 7 bases; bases with no gene match: 13. CDR3 DNA sequence: TGTGCCAGCATCGGACAGGGGGCCGGTCTGGTCAACGAGCAGTACGTC. It specifies CASIGQGAGLVNEQYV.

V usage is TRBV11-2 and J usage is TRBJ2-5; 8 bases line up with TRBD1. The CDR3 is 15 residues long. V shed 4 bases and J 4 bases; nucleotides not matched to a gene: 8. Germline assignment: CDR1 SGHAT and CDR2 FQNNGV. The CDR3 loop reads CASSSDRGLGETQYF. In DNA form, the CDR3 reads TGTGCCAGCAGCTCTGACAGGGGATTGGGAGAGACCCAGTACTTC. Full variable domain (rest looked up from reference TRBV11-2 and TRBJ2-5): EAGVAQSPRYKIIEKRQSVAFWCNPISGHATLYWYQQILGQGPKLLIQFQNNGVVDDSQLPKDRFSAERLKGVDSTLKIQPAKLEDSAVYLCASSSDRGLGETQYFGPGTRLLVL.

The V call is TRBV28, the J call TRBJ1-6, with D uncertain. This CDR3 region has 13 residues. The ends were cut back, 10 bases at V and 10 bases at J, with 17 bases in the middle. Germline values: CDR1 MDHEN, CDR2 SYDVKM. The CDR3 region is CATQQASDSPLHF. The CDR3 nucleotides are TGTGCCACCCAGCAGGCGAGTGACTCACCCCTCCACTTT.

This chain links TRBV2 with TRBJ1-2, with D possibly being TRBD1 (5 bases). CDR3 length: 13 residues. The germline V gene has CDR1 SNHLY and CDR2 FYNNEI. Trimming pared 4 bases from V and 4 bases from J, leaving 10 bases between. DNA of the CDR3: TGTGCCAGCAGTGTAGACAGACTCTATGGCTACACCTTC. It is translated as CASSVDRLYGYTF. The full variable domain, rest sourced from reference TRBV2 and TRBJ1-2, is EPEVTQTPSHQVTQMGQEVILRCVPISNHLYFYWYRQILGQKVEFLVSFYNNEISEKSEIFDDQFSVERPDGSNFTLKIRSTKLEDSAMYFCASSVDRLYGYTFGSGTRLTVV.

The gene calls are TRBV19 and TRBJ1-5, with D unresolved. Germline values: CDR1 LNHDA, CDR2 SQIVND (reference sequence). The CDR3 runs to 14 residues. V was cut by 1 base and J by 3 bases, with 7 bases left in between. The chain's CDR3 is CASSIGQTNQPQHF. Written as DNA, the CDR3 is TGTGCCAGTAGTATAGGGCAGACCAATCAGCCCCAGCATTTT.

The chain employs TRBV15 and TRBJ2-1; D may be TRBD1 (7 bases). Trimming pared 2 bases from V and 3 bases from J, leaving 11 bases between. CDR3 length: 15 residues. In germline, CDR1 is LNHNV, CDR2 YYDKDF (reference sequence). CDR3 in DNA: TGTGCCACCAGCAGAAGCCAGGGGGGCTACAATGAGCAGTTCTTC. Translation: CATSRSQGGYNEQFF. The variable domain in full, completed from reference TRBV15 and TRBJ2-1, reads DAMVIQNPRYQVTQFGKPVTLSCSQTLNHNVMYWYQQKSSQAPKLLFHYYDKDFNNEADTPDNFQSRRPNTSFCFLDIRSPGLGDTAMYLCATSRSQGGYNEQFFGPGTRLTVL.

V gene TRBV23-1 combines with J gene TRBJ2-3, with D unclear. TRBV23-1 is identified as an open reading frame with a role that is uncertain. Trimming left V 0 bases short and J 5 bases short, with 6 bases between. The CDR3 sequence is 13 residues long. CDR3 in DNA: TGCGCCAGCAGTCAATCGATCCTAGATACGCAGTATTTT. Residues: CASSQSILDTQYF.

The chain links TRBV9 to TRBJ2-5; D possibly corresponds to TRBD1 (5 bases). This CDR3 contains 14 residues. Germline V gives CDR1 SGDLS, CDR2 YYNGEE. Trimming cost V 4 bases and J 1 base, with 11 bases left between them. CDR3 protein: CASSFGGAQETQYF. The CDR3 DNA is TGTGCCAGCAGCTTCGGTGGGGCCCAAGAGACCCAGTACTTC.

The chain uses TRBV6-5 and TRBJ1-3; D not certain. This CDR3 has 13 amino acids. Germline loops: CDR1 MNHEY, CDR2 SVGAGI. V lost 5 bases, J lost 7 bases, and 12 bases lay in between. CDR3 sequence: CASSQRTKNTIYF. For the CDR3, the DNA is TGTGCCAGCAGTCAGAGGACGAAGAACACCATATATTTT.

The rearrangement links TRBV11-2 to TRBJ2-5; D not resolved. This CDR3 region has 15 residues. V shed 7 bases and J shed 3 bases, with 18 bases lying between them. From germline, CDR1 is SGHAT and CDR2 FQNNGV. CDR3 in DNA: TGTGCCAGCACCAAAGTAGCTGGGGTTAAAGAGACCCAGTACTTC. The encoded protein is CASTKVAGVKETQYF. Variable domain in full (rest from reference TRBV11-2 and TRBJ2-5): EAGVAQSPRYKIIEKRQSVAFWCNPISGHATLYWYQQILGQGPKLLIQFQNNGVVDDSQLPKDRFSAERLKGVDSTLKIQPAKLEDSAVYLCASTKVAGVKETQYFGPGTRLLVL.